A selection of T cell receptor beta chains follows, all from one sample in a study of T cells after yellow fever vaccination. Each CDR3 protein is one row after TCRdb ran MiXCR on the 5' RACE reads. The table records more than 200,000 distinct CDR3 sequences, roughly 3.5% of them present only once. The sample here was PBMCs, taken 15 days after the yellow fever booster vaccination. The receptors shown here come from a man aged 18 to 29 who received the YFV17D yellow fever vaccine. The conserved cysteine and the conserved F or W are not part of the CDR3 here. The D gene is left open where the match is weak.

D	length	V	J	CDR3
TRBD2	15	TRBV24-1	TRBJ2-1	ATSDSRTSGGGNEQF
TRBD1	18	TRBV3-1	TRBJ2-2	ASSQDVRPVIRQGSGELF
TRBD1	18	TRBV15	TRBJ1-5	ATSRDHTGTGDNSNQPQH
TRBD2	18	TRBV13	TRBJ2-5	ASSLGRWSSGGAPGETQY
.	15	TRBV7-2	TRBJ2-6	ASSLGTAPYRANVLT
.	14	TRBV19	TRBJ1-2	ASSIDPGRIIYGYT
.	13	TRBV5-4	TRBJ2-5	ASSQRTGFMETQY
.	11	TRBV7-2	TRBJ1-2	ASSPHMGDGYT
TRBD2	13	TRBV20-1	TRBJ2-3	SIGTSGGATDTQY
TRBD1	10	TRBV2	TRBJ1-1	ARQGAGTEAF
TRBD2	11	TRBV29-1	TRBJ2-1	SVDPAGEYRKF
.	12	TRBV2	TRBJ1-1	ASSEAGWGTEAF
TRBD1	10	TRBV5-1	TRBJ2-7	ASSLDRGEQY
.	14	TRBV12-3/TRBV12-4	TRBJ2-2	ASSLGLFRAVGELF
TRBD1	14	TRBV28	TRBJ2-1	ASSSGQAYSYNEQF
.	13	TRBV9	TRBJ1-5	ASSPPGRAGQPQH
.	11	TRBV7-2	TRBJ1-2	ASSLYTFYGYT
.	11	TRBV4-1	TRBJ1-2	ASSQDRGQGDT
.	14	TRBV5-1	TRBJ2-7	ASSQERGSVSYEQY
TRBD1	14	TRBV6-5	TRBJ1-1	ASNLAGGLGDTEAF
.	14	TRBV4-1	TRBJ2-3	ASSQVAGQRTDTQY
.	11	TRBV29-1	TRBJ1-1	SVQDSMNTEAF
TRBD1	17	TRBV6-5	TRBJ1-2	ASSPAIGTGTSFFYGYT
.	11	TRBV20-1	TRBJ1-2	SASEVRGAGYT
.	10	TRBV5-1	TRBJ2-7	ASSLTRSEQY
.	12	TRBV11-2	TRBJ2-4	ASSFTLAKNIQY
.	9	TRBV12-3/TRBV12-4	TRBJ1-5	ASSFGGPQH
.	13	TRBV4-3	TRBJ1-2	ASSQDSAAGYGYT
.	13	TRBV7-2	TRBJ2-5	ASSLAAGPFIDQY
TRBD1	11	TRBV7-6	TRBJ2-7	ASSTPGQDEQY
.	13	TRBV28	TRBJ1-4	ASSPLGEANEKLF
TRBD1	16	TRBV4-3	TRBJ2-3	ASSQDPGQGASTDTQY